These 25 T cell receptor beta chains came from one sample sequenced in a study of tumor and adjacent non-tumor tissue in lung cancer. No cell sorting was done before RNA was extracted from the tissue. Distant lung tissue was collected more than 3 cm away from the tumor edge. A modified ARM-PCR protocol with three rounds of nested PCR amplified TCRbeta. TCRdb redid the calling of the multiplex PCR reads with MiXCR, one entry per CDR3 protein. The sample lists tens of thousands of distinct CDR3 sequences; around 70% were seen once. Sequenced: distant non-tumor lung tissue. These receptors were taken from a woman aged 45-65 years with non-small cell lung cancer.

V and J are TRBV7-9 and TRBJ2-3; 10 nucleotides agree with TRBD1. V trimming: 5 bases; J trimming: 4 bases; junction bases outside the gene matches: 6. CDR3 length: 15 amino acids. Germline V gene sequence: CDR1 SEHNR, CDR2 FQNEAQ (reference sequence). For the CDR3, the DNA is TGTGCCAGCAGCCGGGACAGGGGCATGGCAGATACGCAGTATTTT. Encoded protein: CASSRDRGMADTQYF. The full variable domain, its missing parts supplied by reference TRBV7-9 and TRBJ2-3, is DTGVSQNPRHKITKRGQNVTFRCDPISEHNRLYWYRQTLGQGPEFLTYFQNEAQLEKSRLLSDRFSAERPKGSFSTLEIQRTEQGDSAMYLCASSRDRGMADTQYFGPGTRLTVL.

In regard to this clonotype: The conserved phenylalanine or tryptophan normally closing the CDR3 is absent here, so this likely arose from a read error. The chain couples TRBV4-1 to TRBJ1-1; D not certain. The germline V gene has CDR1 MGHRA and CDR2 YSYEKL. This CDR3 region has 16 residues. With 0 bases removed from V and 1 base from J, the gap between germline ends came to 12 bases. CDR3 region: CASSQDLYRWNTEAFI. CDR3 in DNA: TGCGCCAGCAGCCAAGACTTGTACAGATGGAACACTGAAGCTTTCATT.

Concerning this clonotype itself: A junction boundary mismatches the germline segment, possibly from a read error. J is TRBJ1-2 and V is TRBV11-2; 8 bases map to TRBD1. The CDR3 length is 13 residues. Germline CDR1 and CDR2: SGHAT and FQNNGV. Here the CDR3 DNA reads TGTGCCAGCAGTTTAGACAGGGGAGGCGTCTACACCTTC. The encoded protein is CASSLDRGGVYTF.

This clonotype has ten or more counts. The chain couples TRBV5-6 to TRBJ2-5, with D uncertain. Germline loops: CDR1 SGHDT, CDR2 YYEEEE. The V and J ends lost 1 base and 5 bases respectively, with 9 bases between them. This CDR3 region has 13 residues. The CDR3 DNA is TGTGCCAGCAGCTTGCGTACTGGGGAGACCCAGTACTTC. Its protein is CASSLRTGETQYF.

About this clonotype itself: Given a much more abundant clone one base away, this may be a read error. The V call is TRBV28, the J call TRBJ2-3; TRBD1 might be the D (5 bases). The V gene's germline CDR1 is MDHEN and CDR2 SYDVKM. The CDR3 has 14 amino acids. The CDR3 DNA follows: TGTGCCAGCAGTTTCTTGGCGGACACAGATACGAAGTATTTT. Amino acids: CASSFLADTDTKYF.

This clonotype was counted many times. The chain has TRBV6-2 or TRBV6-3 and TRBJ1-1; possibly TRBD1 for D (5 bases). Trimming stripped 5 bases from V and 5 bases from J, with 24 bases between. Germline values: CDR1 MNHEY, CDR2 SVGEGT. CDR3 length: 17 residues. The CDR3 reads CASSVVGREGRKTEAFF. In DNA, the CDR3 is TGTGCCAGCAGTGTAGTTGGCAGGGAAGGGAGAAAGACTGAAGCTTTCTTT.

On this clonotype itself: It may be a read error: a sequence one base away is much more abundant. Here the CDR3 omits its conserved ending phenylalanine or tryptophan, so a read error is the likely source. This chain links TRBV6-1 with TRBJ2-7; 8 bases are a match to TRBD1. Germline-derived CDR1 and CDR2 are MNHNS and SASEGT. V shed 5 bases and J 4 bases; nucleotides not matched to a gene: 7. The CDR3 is 14 residues long. The DNA for the CDR3 is TGTGCCAGCAGTTACCCGGACAGGGTTTACGAGCAGTACCTC. It translates to CASSYPDRVYEQYL.

This rearrangement joins TRBV11-2 to TRBJ1-4; D gene ambiguous. Germline CDR1 reads SGHAT; CDR2 reads FQNNGV. This CDR3 region has 13 residues. DNA for the CDR3: TGTGCAAGCTGCTTAGGTCTATGGGGATCTCTGTTTTTT. Protein: CASCLGLWGSLFF.

This clonotype showed up just a few times. With a much larger clone just one base away, this may be a read error. The chain carries TRBV6-6 and TRBJ1-5; D remains unclear. Per germline, CDR1 MNHNY and CDR2 SVGAGI (reference sequence). The V end was cut by 6 bases, the J end by 5 bases, with 11 bases between. The CDR3 sequence is 13 residues long. The CDR3 sequence: CASSRVSDQPQHF. In DNA, the CDR3 is TGTGCCAGCAGCCGTGTGTCGGATCAGCCCCAGCATTTT.

V usage is TRBV11-2 and J usage is TRBJ2-7; 10 positions agree with TRBD1. V gave up 5 bases and J gave up 2 bases; unmatched junction bases: 3. Per germline, CDR1 SGHAT and CDR2 FQNNGV. The CDR3 covers 14 residues. DNA of the CDR3: TGTGCCAGCAGCATGACAGGGGGCACCTACGAGCAGTACTTC. Amino acids: CASSMTGGTYEQYF.

Concerning this clonotype itself: This may be a read error: a much more frequent sequence differs by one nucleotide. The chain recombines TRBV5-5 with TRBJ2-7, with D unresolved. Germline V CDR1 and CDR2: SGHKS, YYEKEE (reference sequence). The CDR3 has 14 amino acids. The CDR3 spells CASSLALLTYEEYF. CDR3 sequence (DNA): TGTGCCAGCAGCTTGGCACTGCTAACCTACGAGGAGTACTTC.

CDR3 DNA: TGTGCCAGCAGCGGAATAGGTGGACAGGGAGTCAGCACTGAAGCTTTCTTT. Encoded protein: CASSGIGGQGVSTEAFF. The chain recombines TRBV11-1 with TRBJ1-1, with 8 positions matching TRBD1. Germline V gene sequence: CDR1 SGHAT, CDR2 FQDESV (reference sequence). Unmatched junction bases numbered 15, after V lost 5 bases and J lost 4 bases. This CDR3 region has 17 residues.

This clonotype was detected once. It may be a read error: a sequence one base away is much more abundant. J is TRBJ2-7 and V is TRBV10-3; possibly TRBD2 for D (6 bases). The V gene's germline CDR1 is ENHRY and CDR2 SYGVKD. The CDR3 runs to 16 residues. Trimming shortened V by 3 bases and J by 4 bases, and 19 bases separated the two germline ends. This CDR3 is CAISEGLVGGLYEQYF. The CDR3 coding sequence is TGTGCCATCAGTGAAGGCTTAGTGGGAGGACTTTACGAGCAGTACTTC.

The chain is built from TRBV7-3 and TRBJ2-2; D not certain. Trimming removed 2 bases from V and 6 bases from J, with 7 bases in between. The CDR3 loop spans 13 amino acids. CDR1 is SGHTA and CDR2 is FQGTGA in the germline V gene. DNA for the CDR3: TGTGCCAGCAGCTTACCGCACTCCGGGGAGCTGTTTTTT. Encoded protein: CASSLPHSGELFF.

This clonotype was observed a single time. At one of its ends the junction is not consistent with the germline gene, which may arise from a read error. This chain uses TRBV6-5 with TRBJ2-7; D not resolved. This CDR3 is 16 amino acids long. Germline loops: CDR1 MNHEY, CDR2 SVGAGI. The CDR3 sequence is CSSSPHESLSTYEEYF. The CDR3 coding sequence is TGTTCCAGCAGCCCCCATGAGAGCTTATCTACCTATGAGGAGTACTTC.

This clonotype was seen a single time. The rearrangement uses TRBV28 and TRBJ2-2; 9 positions agree with TRBD1. CDR1 and CDR2 from the germline V gene are MDHEN and SYDVKM. Losses at the gene ends were 5 bases for V and 15 bases for J; bases not matched to a gene: 16. The CDR3 has 15 amino acids. CDR3 in DNA: TGTGCCAGCAGTGTACAGGGGGCTACGACCGGGCAGTTGTTTTTT. Amino acids: CASSVQGATTGQLFF.

A word on this clonotype: An end of the junction differs from the germline gene, which may be a read error. The J gene is TRBJ2-1, the V gene TRBV20-1; tentatively, D is TRBD2 (5 bases). Germline V CDR1 and CDR2: DFQATT, SNEGSKA (reference sequence). The CDR3 sequence is 17 residues long. CDR3 bases: TGCAGTGCTAGAGGTGTTAGCGAGAGAGGCACCTACATTGAGCAGTTCTTC. As protein: CSARGVSERGTYIEQFF.

This clonotype was counted once. This likely comes from a read error, as the CDR3 has no conserved phenylalanine or tryptophan at its end. In nucleotides, the CDR3 is TGCGCCAGCAGCTTATCTAGTATGGAGACCCAGTACTTG. Its translation: CASSLSSMETQYL. The chain uses TRBV7-8 and TRBJ2-5; D uncertain. This CDR3 comprises 13 residues. Germline V gene sequence: CDR1 SGHVS, CDR2 FQNEAQ.

This clonotype appeared many times. The chain joins TRBV20-1 to TRBJ2-5; 8 bases map to TRBD1. The CDR3 runs 18 residues. CDR1 and CDR2 (germline): DFQATT, SNEGSKA (reference sequence). After removal of 6 bases from V and 5 bases from J, the junction contained 23 bases not matched to a gene. The CDR3 nucleotides are TGCAGTGCCAATACCGGGACAGGCAACGTGTGGCACGCGGAGACCCAGTACTTC. This sequence encodes CSANTGTGNVWHAETQYF.

On this clonotype: The germline gene is not matched at one end of the junction; a read error may be the cause. The chain combines TRBV29-1 with TRBJ2-3, with D possibly TRBD1 on 6 matching bases. The CDR3 runs 12 residues. Per germline, CDR1 SQVTM and CDR2 ANQGSEA. DNA for the CDR3: TGCAGCGTCGTACAGGGCGGCGATACGCCGTATTTT. As protein: CSVVQGGDTPYF.

On this clonotype: No conserved phenylalanine or tryptophan ends this CDR3, so it is likely a read error. The chain employs TRBV29-1 and TRBJ1-1; no clear D gene. The CDR3 length is 12 residues. V shed 6 bases and J shed 5 bases, with 13 bases lying between them. In germline, CDR1 is SQVTM, CDR2 ANQGSEA. CDR3 in DNA: TGCAGCGTCGGGAGGGATTTGACTGAAGCTTTCTCT. Residues: CSVGRDLTEAFS.

The chain combines TRBV7-9 with TRBJ2-1, with D perhaps matching TRBD1 (6 bases). This CDR3 is built from 14 residues. With 2 bases removed from V and 5 bases from J, the gap between germline ends came to 10 bases. Germline values: CDR1 SEHNR, CDR2 FQNEAQ (reference sequence). The CDR3 here is CASSLTQGNNEQFF. DNA for the CDR3: TGTGCCAGCAGCTTAACACAGGGTAACAATGAGCAGTTCTTC.

Comments on this clonotype: Since a much larger clone is just one base distant, this may be a read error. It is likely a read error, because the conserved phenylalanine at the end of the CDR3 is missing. The chain uses TRBV20-1 and TRBJ1-6, with D hard to call. V shed 0 bases and J shed 9 bases, with 15 bases lying between them. This CDR3 contains 15 residues. CDR1 and CDR2 from the germline V gene are DFQATT and SNEGSKA (reference sequence). CDR3 in amino acids: CSARDGCCPFSPLHL. DNA of the CDR3: TGCAGTGCTAGAGATGGGTGTTGTCCGTTTTCACCCCTCCACTTA.

On this clonotype: Compared with germline, one end of the junction differs, possibly owing to a read error. DNA for the CDR3: TGTGCCAGCCGGACAAGGGACTGGTCTGGGGCCGACGTCCTGACTTTC. Protein: CASRTRDWSGADVLTF. This sequence joins TRBV5-4 and TRBJ2-6; D might be TRBD2 (6 bases). Germline V gene lookup returns CDR1 SGHNT and CDR2 YYREEE (reference sequence). The CDR3 is 16 amino acids.

A remark on this clonotype: The CDR3 ends on some other residue instead of the conserved phenylalanine or tryptophan, so this is likely a read error. It is unclear where the CDR3 begins or ends on the DNA, so no DNA is shown, and the CDR3 is as TCRdb lists it. J is TRBJ2-1 and V is TRBV29-1; TRBD1 is the table's D call and was not checked against the DNA. Germline CDR1 SQVTM, CDR2 ANQGSEA. With termini counted, the CDR3 has 10 amino acids. The CDR3: CSAGGTEQFI.